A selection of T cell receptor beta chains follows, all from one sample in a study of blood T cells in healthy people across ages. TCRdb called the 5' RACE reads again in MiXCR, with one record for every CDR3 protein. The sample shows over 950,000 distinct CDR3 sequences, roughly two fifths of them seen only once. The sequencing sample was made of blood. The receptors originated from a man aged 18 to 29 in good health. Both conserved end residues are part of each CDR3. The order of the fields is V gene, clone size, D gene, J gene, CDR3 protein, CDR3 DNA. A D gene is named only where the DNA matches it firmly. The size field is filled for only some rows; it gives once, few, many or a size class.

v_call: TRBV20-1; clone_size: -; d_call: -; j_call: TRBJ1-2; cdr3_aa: CSASVRASFGDTF; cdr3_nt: TGCAGTGCTAGTGTCAGGGCCTCCTTTGGAGACACCTTC
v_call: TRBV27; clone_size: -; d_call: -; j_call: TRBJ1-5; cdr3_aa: CASSPYRAESPQHF; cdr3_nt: TGTGCCAGCAGTCCGTACAGGGCCGAATCGCCCCAGCATTTT
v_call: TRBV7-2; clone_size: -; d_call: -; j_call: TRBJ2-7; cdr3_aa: CASSLAYSNEQYF; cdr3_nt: TGTGCCAGCAGCTTAGCGTACAGCAATGAGCAGTACTTC
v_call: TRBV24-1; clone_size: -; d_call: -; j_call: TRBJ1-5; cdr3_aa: CATSDGQLNQPQHF; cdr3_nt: TGTGCCACCAGTGATGGACAGCTAAATCAGCCCCAGCATTTT
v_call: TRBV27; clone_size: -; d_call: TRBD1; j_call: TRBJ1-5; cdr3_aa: CASSSRGGQPQHF; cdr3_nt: TGTGCCAGCAGTTCCAGGGGGGGACAGCCCCAGCATTTT
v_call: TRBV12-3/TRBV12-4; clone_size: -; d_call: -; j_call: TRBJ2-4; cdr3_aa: CASTDGLPWAKNIQYF; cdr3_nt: TGTGCCAGCACCGACGGACTACCTTGGGCCAAAAACATTCAGTACTTC
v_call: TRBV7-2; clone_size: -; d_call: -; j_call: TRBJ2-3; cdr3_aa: CASSRKIGGGQGLTDTQYF; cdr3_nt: TGTGCCAGCAGCCGGAAAATCGGGGGTGGTCAGGGACTCACAGATACGCAGTATTTT
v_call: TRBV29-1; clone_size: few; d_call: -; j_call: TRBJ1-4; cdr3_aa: CSVQQGPTNEKLFF; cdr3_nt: TGCAGCGTTCAGCAGGGACCCACTAATGAAAAACTGTTTTTT
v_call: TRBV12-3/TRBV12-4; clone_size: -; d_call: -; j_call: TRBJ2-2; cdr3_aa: CATNENTGELFF; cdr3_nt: TGTGCCACCAACGAGAACACCGGGGAGCTGTTTTTT
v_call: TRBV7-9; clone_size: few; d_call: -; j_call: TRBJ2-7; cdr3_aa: CASSLVSNSYNEQYF; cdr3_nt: TGTGCCAGCAGCTTAGTGTCGAACTCCTACAATGAGCAGTACTTC
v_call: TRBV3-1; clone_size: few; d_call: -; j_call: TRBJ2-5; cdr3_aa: CASSQQADSEAQYF; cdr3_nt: TGTGCCAGCAGCCAACAAGCGGACTCAGAGGCCCAGTACTTC
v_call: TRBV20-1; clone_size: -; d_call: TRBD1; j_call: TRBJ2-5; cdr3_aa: CSASYFSSGGGETQYF; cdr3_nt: TGCAGTGCTAGTTATTTTTCGTCAGGGGGTGGAGAGACCCAGTACTTC
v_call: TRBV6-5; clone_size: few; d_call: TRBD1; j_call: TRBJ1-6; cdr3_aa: CASSYGSRQGQISNSPLHF; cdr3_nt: TGTGCCAGCAGTTATGGGTCCCGACAGGGACAAATTAGTAATTCACCCCTCCACTTT
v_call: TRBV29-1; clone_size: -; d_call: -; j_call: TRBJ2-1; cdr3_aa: CSVETYEESYNEQFF; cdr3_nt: TGCAGCGTTGAAACGTACGAGGAGTCCTACAATGAGCAGTTCTTC
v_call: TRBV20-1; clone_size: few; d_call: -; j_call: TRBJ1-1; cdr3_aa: CSAVVVGEAFF; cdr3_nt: TGCAGTGCTGTCGTCGTAGGTGAAGCTTTCTTT
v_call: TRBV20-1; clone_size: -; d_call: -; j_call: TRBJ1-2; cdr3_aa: CSASEGRGVSKANYGYTF; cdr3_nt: TGCAGTGCTAGTGAGGGCAGGGGCGTCTCCAAAGCCAACTATGGCTACACCTTC
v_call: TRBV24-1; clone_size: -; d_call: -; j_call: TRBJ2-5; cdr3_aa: CATSGGGREETQYF; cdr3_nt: TGTGCCACCAGTGGCGGGGGCAGAGAGGAGACCCAGTACTTC
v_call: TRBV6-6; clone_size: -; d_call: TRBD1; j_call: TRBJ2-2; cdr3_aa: CASSSLTGEVTGELFF; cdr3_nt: TGTGCCAGCAGTTCCCTGACAGGGGAGGTCACCGGGGAGCTGTTTTTT
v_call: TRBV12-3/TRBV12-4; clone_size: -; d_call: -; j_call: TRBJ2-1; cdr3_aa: CASSYRGRVNEQFF; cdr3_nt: TGTGCCAGCAGTTACAGGGGGAGGGTGAATGAGCAGTTCTTC
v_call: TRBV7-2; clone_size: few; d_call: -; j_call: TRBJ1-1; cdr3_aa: CASSLTFEAFF; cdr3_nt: TGTGCCAGCAGCTTGACATTTGAAGCTTTCTTT
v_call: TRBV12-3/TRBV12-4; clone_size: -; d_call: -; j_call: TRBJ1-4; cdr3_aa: CASSTTGRENEKLFF; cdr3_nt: TGTGCCAGCAGTACAACGGGGCGGGAAAATGAAAAACTGTTTTTT
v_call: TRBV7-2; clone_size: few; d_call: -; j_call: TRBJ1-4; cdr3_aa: CASSLVGGPNEKLFF; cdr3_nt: TGTGCCAGCAGCTTAGTGGGGGGCCCGAATGAAAAACTGTTTTTT
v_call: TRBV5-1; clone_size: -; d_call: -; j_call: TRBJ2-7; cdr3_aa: CASSVGQYEQYF; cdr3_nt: TGCGCCAGCAGCGTAGGACAGTACGAGCAGTACTTC
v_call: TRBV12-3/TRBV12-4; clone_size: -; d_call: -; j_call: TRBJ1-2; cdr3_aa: CASSFGSRSGFSNYGYTF; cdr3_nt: TGTGCCAGCAGTTTTGGTTCTCGGTCTGGTTTTTCTAACTATGGCTACACCTTC
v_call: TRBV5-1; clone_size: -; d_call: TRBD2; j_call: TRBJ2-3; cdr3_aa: CASSLSTSGGVGTQYF; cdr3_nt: TGCGCCAGCAGCTTGAGCACTAGCGGGGGAGTGGGTACGCAGTATTTT
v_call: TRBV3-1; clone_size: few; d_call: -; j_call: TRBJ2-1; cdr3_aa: CASNGGLYNEQFF; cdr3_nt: TGTGCCAGCAACGGAGGGCTTTACAATGAGCAGTTCTTC
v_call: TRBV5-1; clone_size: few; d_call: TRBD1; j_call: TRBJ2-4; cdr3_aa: CASSLAYRDRGSKNIQYF; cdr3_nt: TGCGCCAGCAGCTTGGCCTACAGGGACAGGGGCTCCAAAAACATTCAGTACTTC
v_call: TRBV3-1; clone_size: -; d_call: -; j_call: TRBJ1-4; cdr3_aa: CASSQEGGFGKLFF; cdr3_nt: TGTGCCAGCAGCCAAGAAGGGGGTTTTGGAAAACTGTTTTTT
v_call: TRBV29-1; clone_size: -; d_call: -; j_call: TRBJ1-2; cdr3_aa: CNVEDWPGNYGYTF; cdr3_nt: TGCAACGTTGAAGATTGGCCAGGGAACTATGGCTACACCTTC
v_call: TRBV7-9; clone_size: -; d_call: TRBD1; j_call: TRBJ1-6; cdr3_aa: CASSLRTGDNSPLHF; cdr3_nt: TGTGCCAGCAGCTTACGGACAGGGGATAATTCACCCCTCCACTTT
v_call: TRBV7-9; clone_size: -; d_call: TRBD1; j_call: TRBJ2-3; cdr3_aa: CASSGRGREDTQYF; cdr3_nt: TGTGCCAGCAGCGGCAGGGGGCGGGAAGATACGCAGTATTTT
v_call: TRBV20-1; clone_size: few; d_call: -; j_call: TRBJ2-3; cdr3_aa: CSARDGPDTQYF; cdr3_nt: TGCAGTGCTAGAGACGGCCCAGATACGCAGTATTTT
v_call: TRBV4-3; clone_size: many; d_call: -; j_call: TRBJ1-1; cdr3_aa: CASSPEGGTEAFF; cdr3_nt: TGTGCCAGCAGCCCCGAGGGAGGTACTGAAGCTTTCTTT
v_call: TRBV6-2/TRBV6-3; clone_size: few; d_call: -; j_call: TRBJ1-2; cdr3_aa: CASALADNYGYTF; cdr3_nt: TGTGCCAGCGCCTTGGCAGACAACTATGGCTACACCTTC
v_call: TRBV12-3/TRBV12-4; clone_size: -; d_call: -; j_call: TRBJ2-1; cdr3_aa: CASRAVGSGNNEQFF; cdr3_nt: TGTGCCAGCAGGGCGGTGGGGTCCGGGAACAATGAGCAGTTCTTC
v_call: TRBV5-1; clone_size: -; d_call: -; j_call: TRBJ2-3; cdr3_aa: CASSLEYTSRSTGTQYF; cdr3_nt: TGCGCCAGCAGCTTGGAATACACCAGCCGGAGCACAGGTACGCAGTATTTT
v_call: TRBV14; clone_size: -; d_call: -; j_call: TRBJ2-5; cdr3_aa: CASSQVQAGGETQYF; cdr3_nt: TGTGCCAGCAGCCAAGTACAGGCCGGAGGAGAGACCCAGTACTTC
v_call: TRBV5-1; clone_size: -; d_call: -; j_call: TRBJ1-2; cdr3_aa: CASSLDGGPIPGYTF; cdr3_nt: TGCGCCAGCAGCTTGGATGGAGGACCTATCCCTGGCTACACCTTC